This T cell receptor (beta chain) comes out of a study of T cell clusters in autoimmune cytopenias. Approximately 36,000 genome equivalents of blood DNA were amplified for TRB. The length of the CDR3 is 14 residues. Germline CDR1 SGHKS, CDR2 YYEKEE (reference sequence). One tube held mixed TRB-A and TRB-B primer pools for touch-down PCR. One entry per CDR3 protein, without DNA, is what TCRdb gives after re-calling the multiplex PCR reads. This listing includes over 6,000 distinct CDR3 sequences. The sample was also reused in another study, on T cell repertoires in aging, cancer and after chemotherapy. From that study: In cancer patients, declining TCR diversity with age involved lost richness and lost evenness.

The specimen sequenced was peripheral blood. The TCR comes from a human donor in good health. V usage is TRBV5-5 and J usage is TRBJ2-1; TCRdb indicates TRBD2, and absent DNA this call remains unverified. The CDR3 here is CASSRGRAANEQFF.